These 13 T cell receptor beta chains were all obtained from the same sample, sequenced in a study of beta chain features in type 1 diabetes. These receptors have no known antigen. Study observations and caveats: Shorter TCRB CDR3s, moderately but significantly so, marked every one of the four CD4+ subsets in Type 1 diabetes patients.

The investigators reverse transcribed all of the isolated RNA, so they sequenced expressed TCRB transcripts. Using immunoSEQ multiplex PCR, the repertoire was profiled, and TCRdb retains in-frame clones only, with some absent. The table records about 390,000 clones, over 8.5% of them present only once. Sequencing was done on a sample of central memory CD4+ T cells from blood. These receptors all come from a man aged 30 to 39 with type 1 diabetes.

The chain couples TRBV10-1 to TRBJ1-5; D is possibly TRBD1 (5 bases). V was cut by 5 bases and J by 9 bases, with 14 bases left in between. The CDR3 is made up of 13 amino acids. The V gene's germline CDR1 is WNHNN and CDR2 SYGVQD (reference sequence). This CDR3 reads CASSTDTLGPQHF. CDR3 bases: TGCGCCAGCAGTACGGACACCCTGGGGCCCCAGCATTTT.

This clone was found many times. The chain is built from TRBV9 and TRBJ1-2, with no clear D. Germline V gene data show CDR1 as SGDLS and CDR2 as YYNGEE. CDR3 length equals 12 residues. Trimming pared 0 bases from V and 7 bases from J, leaving 7 bases between. CDR3 in DNA: TGTGCCAGCAGCGTAGCTGGGCTTGGCTACACCTTC. It codes for CASSVAGLGYTF.

This clone was seen at least ten times. The chain carries TRBV4-3 and TRBJ2-4, with 12 bases matching TRBD2. The CDR3 has 16 amino acids. Germline loops: CDR1 LGHNA, CDR2 YSLEER. Unmatched junction bases numbered 7, after V lost 3 bases and J lost 7 bases. CDR3 amino acids: CASSQDVGTSGNIQYF. In DNA form, the CDR3 reads TGCGCCAGCAGCCAGGACGTCGGGACTAGCGGGAACATTCAGTACTTC.

This chain joins TRBV11-2 and TRBJ2-5; possibly TRBD1 or TRBD2 for D (6 bases each). The CDR3 runs 15 residues. Trimming removed 1 base from V and 4 bases from J, with 13 bases in between. The germline CDR1 and CDR2 sequences are SGHAT and FQNNGV. The CDR3 DNA follows: TGTGCCAGCAGCTTAGGGGGGGCGCGGGCAGAGACCCAGTACTTC. It encodes CASSLGGARAETQYF.

This chain uses TRBV4-1 with TRBJ2-7, with D tentatively TRBD1 (5 bases). V was cut by 4 bases and J by 5 bases, with 15 bases left in between. Germline CDR1 is MGHRA and CDR2 is YSYEKL. CDR3 length: 14 amino acids. The CDR3 region has the DNA TGCGCCAGCAGCCCCTTGGGGCAAAGCGACGAGCAGTACTTC. Amino acids: CASSPLGQSDEQYF.

The rearrangement uses TRBV6-5 and TRBJ1-1, with D possibly matching TRBD1 (6 bases). The CDR3 sequence is 14 residues long. V dropped 5 bases and J dropped 11 bases, with 21 bases sitting between them. CDR1 and CDR2 (germline): MNHEY, SVGAGI. Here the CDR3 DNA reads TGTGCCAGCAGTCCCGAGGCGGGGGCAGTAACGGCTTTCTTT. Protein sequence: CASSPEAGAVTAFF.

The genes are TRBV28 and TRBJ2-2; 9 bases agree with TRBD1. V gave up 5 bases and J gave up 6 bases; unmatched junction bases: 19. CDR3 length: 19 amino acids. Per germline, CDR1 MDHEN and CDR2 SYDVKM. The CDR3 DNA reads TGTGCCAGCAGTCCCCCGGGACAGGGATTCAACATTCTCCCCGGGGAGCTGTTTTTT. This sequence encodes CASSPPGQGFNILPGELFF.

The genes are TRBV30 and TRBJ2-1; TRBD1 matches at 7 bases. Germline V gene sequence: CDR1 GTSNPN, CDR2 SVGIG (reference sequence). V was clipped by 3 bases and J by 8 bases; unmatched bases: 4. CDR3 size: 12 residues. The CDR3 bases are TGTGCCTGGAGCTTAACAGGGGATGAGCAGTTCTTC. Translation: CAWSLTGDEQFF.

This clone was detected a few times. CDR3 sequence (DNA): TGCGCCAGCAGCTTGGAGTTAAGACGGAGGGGGTACAATGAGCAGTTCTTC. Its protein is CASSLELRRRGYNEQFF. This rearrangement joins TRBV5-1 to TRBJ2-1; the D gene could be TRBD1 or TRBD2 (6 bases each). The CDR3 runs to 17 residues. Per germline, CDR1 SGHRS and CDR2 YFSETQ. Trimming pared 0 bases from V and 4 bases from J, leaving 17 bases between. Using reference TRBV5-1 and TRBJ2-1 for the parts outside the CDR3, the full variable domain is KAGVTQTPRYLIKTRGQQVTLSCSPISGHRSVSWYQQTPGQGLQFLFEYFSETQRNKGNFPGRFSGRQFSNSRSEMNVSTLELGDSALYLCASSLELRRRGYNEQFFGPGTRLTVL.

Here the CDR3 reads CASSVGGYMEEKLFF. The CDR3 coding sequence is TGTGCCAGCAGCGTAGGAGGATATATGGAAGAAAAACTGTTTTTT. V usage is TRBV9 and J usage is TRBJ1-4; D ambiguous. Germline assignment: CDR1 SGDLS and CDR2 YYNGEE. Trimming removed 0 bases from V and 8 bases from J, with 14 bases in between. The CDR3 length is 15 residues.

This clone was counted many times. The chain carries TRBV11-2 and TRBJ1-1; maybe TRBD1 (6 bases). The CDR3 spans 15 residues. The V and J ends lost 5 bases and 4 bases respectively, with 17 bases between them. Germline-derived CDR1 and CDR2 are SGHAT and FQNNGV. CDR3 sequence reads: CASSLQQGVSTEAFF. The CDR3 DNA is TGTGCCAGCAGCCTCCAACAGGGAGTGAGCACTGAAGCTTTCTTT.

This chain connects TRBV28 to TRBJ2-3; no firm D call. Germline CDR1 reads MDHEN; CDR2 reads SYDVKM. V lost 7 bases and J 2 bases, leaving 7 bases between the germline ends. This CDR3 is built from 12 residues. CDR3 in amino acids: CASTTSTDTQYF. DNA of the CDR3: TGTGCCAGCACGACGTCCACAGATACGCAGTATTTT. The whole variable domain, filled in from reference TRBV28 and TRBJ2-3, reads DVKVTQSSRYLVKRTGEKVFLECVQDMDHENMFWYRQDPGLGLRLIYFSYDVKMKEKGDIPEGYSVSREKKERFSLILESASTNQTSMYLCASTTSTDTQYFGPGTRLTVL.

This chain connects TRBV7-9 to TRBJ1-5; no firm D call. Germline CDR1 is SEHNR and CDR2 is FQNEAQ (reference sequence). The CDR3 loop spans 14 amino acids. Trimming stripped 3 bases from V and 11 bases from J, with 17 bases between. The CDR3 DNA is TGTGCCAGCAGCTTTTCACTCGAGAGTGGGGCCCAGCATTTT. This translates into CASSFSLESGAQHF.